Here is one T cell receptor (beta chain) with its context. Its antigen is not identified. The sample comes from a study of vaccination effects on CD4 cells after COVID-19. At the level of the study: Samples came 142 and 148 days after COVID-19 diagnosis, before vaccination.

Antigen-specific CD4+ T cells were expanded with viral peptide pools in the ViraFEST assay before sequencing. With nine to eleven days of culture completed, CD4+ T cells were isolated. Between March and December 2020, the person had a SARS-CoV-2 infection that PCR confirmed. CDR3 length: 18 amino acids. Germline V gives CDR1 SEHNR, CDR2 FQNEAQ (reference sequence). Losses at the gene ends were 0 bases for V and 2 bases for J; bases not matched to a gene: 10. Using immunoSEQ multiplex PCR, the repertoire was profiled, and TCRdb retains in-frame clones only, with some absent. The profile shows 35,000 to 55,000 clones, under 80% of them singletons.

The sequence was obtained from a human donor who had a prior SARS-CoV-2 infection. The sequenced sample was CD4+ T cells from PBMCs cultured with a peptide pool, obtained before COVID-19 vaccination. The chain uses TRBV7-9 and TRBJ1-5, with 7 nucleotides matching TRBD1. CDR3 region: CASSLAAVTGMGNQPQHF. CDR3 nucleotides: TGTGCCAGCAGCTTAGCGGCCGTGACAGGGATGGGCAATCAGCCCCAGCATTTT.